The 29 T cell receptor beta chains reported below all come from one sample, sequenced in a study of cytomegalovirus exposure and HLA in healthy donors. The PCR used 60 Vbeta and 13 Jbeta primers. Data came from immunoSEQ multiplex PCR; TCRdb stores just in-frame clones and leaves some out. The sample lists about 160,000 clones; roughly 72% were seen once. Specimen: PBMCs. These receptors came from a woman in her thirties or forties in good health and CMV-seronegative.

This clone showed up just a few times. The chain has TRBV6-1 and TRBJ2-7, with D perhaps TRBD2 (5 bases). Trimming left V 8 bases short and J 2 bases short, with 10 bases between. CDR1 and CDR2 from the germline V gene are MNHNS and SASEGT. This CDR3 spans 12 amino acids. Here the CDR3 DNA reads TGTGCCAGCCGAGCGGCCACCTACGAGCAGTACTTC. This gives the protein CASRAATYEQYF.

V gene TRBV6-5 combines with J gene TRBJ1-1; 7 nucleotides match TRBD1. Germline loops: CDR1 MNHEY, CDR2 SVGAGI. The ends lost 6 bases at V and 3 bases at J; junction bases unmatched: 7. The CDR3 contains 14 residues. The chain's CDR3 is CASSTGAGHTEAFF. CDR3 DNA: TGTGCCAGCAGCACAGGGGCGGGGCACACTGAAGCTTTCTTT.

The chain joins TRBV28 to TRBJ2-5, with D hard to call. This CDR3 region has 12 residues. V was trimmed by 8 bases and J by 4 bases, leaving 11 bases between them. Germline CDR1 is MDHEN and CDR2 is SYDVKM. The CDR3 nucleotides read TGTGCCAGCTTTACGCGGATAGAGACCCAGTACTTC. This codes for CASFTRIETQYF.

The gene calls are TRBV7-6 and TRBJ2-3; 8 bases are shared with TRBD1. This CDR3 is 15 amino acids long. V shed 4 bases and J 1 base; nucleotides not matched to a gene: 4. The V gene's germline CDR1 is SGHVS and CDR2 FNYEAQ. This chain's CDR3 is CASSYGQGRTDTQYF. In DNA, the CDR3 is TGTGCCAGCAGCTACGGACAGGGACGCACAGATACGCAGTATTTT.

The genes are TRBV10-3 and TRBJ2-7; 14 nucleotides match TRBD2. The CDR3 sequence is 16 residues long. The germline gives CDR1 ENHRY, CDR2 SYGVKD. The V gene end was trimmed by 4 bases and the J gene end by 7 bases; junction bases not matched to a gene: 9. For the CDR3, the DNA is TGTGCCATCAGTGGAACTGCGGGACTAGCGGGAGTTGAGCAGTACTTC. Translating gives CAISGTAGLAGVEQYF.

The genes are TRBV7-9 and TRBJ1-4; 7 nucleotides line up with TRBD1. Germline assignment: CDR1 SEHNR and CDR2 FQNEAQ (reference sequence). This CDR3 region has 13 residues. V lost 5 bases, J lost 8 bases, and 5 bases stayed unmatched. The CDR3: CASSNSGGEKLFF. The CDR3 nucleotides are TGTGCCAGCAGCAATTCAGGGGGAGAAAAACTGTTTTTT.

The J gene is TRBJ2-1, the V gene TRBV5-1; D call uncertain. Deletions cut 0 bases from V and 4 bases from J, with 11 bases between. Germline V CDR1 and CDR2: SGHRS, YFSETQ. The CDR3 extends over 15 amino acids. The CDR3 region has the DNA TGCGCCAGCAGCTTGGACGGTGACTCTTACAATGAGCAGTTCTTC. Translated, it gives CASSLDGDSYNEQFF.

This rearrangement joins TRBV30 to TRBJ2-3, with a possible D match to TRBD1 (5 bases). The CDR3 covers 15 residues. Trimming stripped 0 bases from V and 2 bases from J, with 12 bases between. From germline, CDR1 is GTSNPN and CDR2 SVGIG (reference sequence). The CDR3 loop reads CAWSVGQGITDTQYF. Here the CDR3 DNA reads TGTGCCTGGAGTGTAGGGCAGGGCATCACAGATACGCAGTATTTT.

CDR3 residues: CASSENDIQGLYGYTF. CDR3 bases: TGTGCCAGCAGTGAGAATGATATCCAGGGACTATATGGCTACACCTTC. This chain connects TRBV6-1 to TRBJ1-2, with a tentative D call TRBD1 (5 bases). Per germline, CDR1 MNHNS and CDR2 SASEGT. Trimming left V 3 bases short and J 5 bases short, with 19 bases between. This CDR3 has 16 residues.

The chain combines TRBV5-6 with TRBJ2-7, with D possibly TRBD2 on 6 matching bases. Deletions cut 0 bases from V and 5 bases from J, with 12 bases between. CDR3 size: 14 residues. Germline-derived CDR1 and CDR2 are SGHDT and YYEEEE. The CDR3 coding sequence is TGTGCCAGCAGCTTGGGTGGGAGGCTAAACGAGCAGTACTTC. Its translation is CASSLGGRLNEQYF.

The chain is built from TRBV5-1 and TRBJ1-2; 7 bases fit TRBD1. Germline V lookup: CDR1 SGHRS, CDR2 YFSETQ. This CDR3 region has 15 residues. Trimming cost V 5 bases and J 4 bases; bases outside gene matches: 11. DNA of the CDR3: TGCGCCAGCAGTCCTGACAGGGCCTCGATCTATGGCTACACCTTC. This codes for CASSPDRASIYGYTF.

V is TRBV28 and J is TRBJ2-7; 7 positions agree with TRBD1. Germline trimming cut 1 base from V and 2 bases from J; bases unmatched to any gene: 5. Germline CDR1 is MDHEN and CDR2 is SYDVKM. The CDR3 length is 15 residues. The CDR3 DNA reads as TGTGCCAGCAGTTTATTAGGGACAGAGGCCTACGAGCAGTACTTC. It codes for CASSLLGTEAYEQYF.

The chain is built from TRBV11-3 and TRBJ1-5; D unclear. The CDR3 is 13 residues long. CDR1 and CDR2 from the germline V gene are SGHNT and YENEEA. Trimming removed 4 bases at V and 5 bases at J, with 9 bases between. This CDR3 reads CASSSGSDQPQHF. In DNA form, the CDR3 reads TGTGCCAGCAGCTCGGGATCAGATCAGCCCCAGCATTTT.

This chain connects TRBV11-3 to TRBJ2-7, with 7 positions matching TRBD2. The CDR3 consists of 15 residues. Germline lookup yields CDR1 SGHNT and CDR2 YENEEA. V was pared by 2 bases and J by 1 base, with 5 bases of the junction left unmatched. The CDR3 sequence: CASSLFAGASYEQYF. The CDR3 region has the DNA TGTGCCAGCAGCTTATTCGCGGGAGCGTCCTACGAGCAGTACTTC.

CDR3 loop: CASSANQGNTEAFF. DNA of the CDR3: TGTGCCAGCAGCGCCAATCAGGGCAACACTGAAGCTTTCTTT. This sequence joins TRBV9 and TRBJ1-1, with D possibly TRBD1 on 5 matching bases. Germline V gives CDR1 SGDLS, CDR2 YYNGEE. The CDR3 sequence is 14 residues long. V lost 3 bases, J lost 2 bases, and 11 bases lay in between.

The rearrangement links TRBV10-3 to TRBJ1-4; TRBD1 is a possible D gene (5 bases). Germline V gene sequence: CDR1 ENHRY, CDR2 SYGVKD. Trimming left V 6 bases short and J 2 bases short, with 10 bases between. The CDR3 is made up of 14 amino acids. The CDR3 coding sequence is TGTGCCATCAGCCAGGGAGGGACTAATGAAAAACTGTTTTTT. Translating gives CAISQGGTNEKLFF.

The rearrangement uses TRBV27 and TRBJ2-7; D remains unclear. Germline assignment: CDR1 MNHEY and CDR2 SMNVEV (reference sequence). The V end was cut by 5 bases, the J end by 2 bases, with 22 bases between. The CDR3 runs to 17 residues. The CDR3 DNA sequence: TGTGCCAGCAGTCCCACCTGGGCCACCCTACTTCCCTACGAGCAGTACTTC. Protein sequence: CASSPTWATLLPYEQYF.

V gene TRBV6-5 combines with J gene TRBJ1-1; a weak D match, TRBD1 (6 bases). Deletions cut 7 bases from V and 0 bases from J, with 12 bases between. The CDR3 extends over 14 amino acids. Germline V CDR1 and CDR2: MNHEY, SVGAGI. Here the CDR3 reads CASTTGMMNTEAFF. The CDR3 DNA is TGTGCCAGCACTACAGGGATGATGAACACTGAAGCTTTCTTT.

The chain employs TRBV15 and TRBJ1-5, with D hard to call. Trimming cost V 0 bases and J 3 bases, with 6 bases left between them. The CDR3 is 14 amino acids. Germline V gene lookup returns CDR1 LNHNV and CDR2 YYDKDF (reference sequence). In nucleotides, the CDR3 is TGTGCCACCAGCAGAGATACAATCAATCAGCCCCAGCATTTT. It yields the protein CATSRDTINQPQHF.

V usage is TRBV6-1 and J usage is TRBJ1-5, with D tentatively TRBD1 (6 bases). In germline, CDR1 is MNHNS, CDR2 SASEGT. V gave up 8 bases and J gave up 4 bases, with 12 bases separating them. The CDR3 runs 13 residues. CDR3: CASLAGHNQPQHF. CDR3 nucleotide sequence: TGTGCCAGCCTAGCGGGACATAATCAGCCCCAGCATTTT.

This clone appeared once. The gene calls are TRBV28 and TRBJ2-3, with 14 nucleotides matching TRBD2. Germline V gene sequence: CDR1 MDHEN, CDR2 SYDVKM. CDR3 length: 17 amino acids. Trimming removed 3 bases from V and 4 bases from J; junction bases left unmatched: 6. The CDR3 here is CASSFPGTSGSADTQYF. CDR3 sequence (DNA): TGTGCCAGCAGTTTTCCCGGGACTAGCGGGAGTGCAGATACGCAGTATTTT. Full variable domain (outside the CDR3, taken from reference TRBV28 and TRBJ2-3): DVKVTQSSRYLVKRTGEKVFLECVQDMDHENMFWYRQDPGLGLRLIYFSYDVKMKEKGDIPEGYSVSREKKERFSLILESASTNQTSMYLCASSFPGTSGSADTQYFGPGTRLTVL.

V and J are TRBV28 and TRBJ2-5; TRBD1 agrees at 11 bases. The J call may be faulty, since TRBJ2-7 better matches the DNA end. The CDR3 length is 16 residues. Per germline, CDR1 MDHEN and CDR2 SYDVKM. The CDR3 spells CASSQDLGQGVYEQYF. The CDR3 DNA sequence: TGTGCCAGCAGTCAAGACTTGGGACAGGGGGTCTACGAGCAGTACTTC.

The gene calls are TRBV5-1 and TRBJ1-2; D perhaps matches TRBD1 (6 bases). Trimming removed 4 bases from V and 7 bases from J, with 17 bases in between. In germline, CDR1 is SGHRS, CDR2 YFSETQ. The CDR3 extends over 14 amino acids. Here the CDR3 DNA reads TGCGCCAGCAGCCGGGACACGGTGTGGGGTGGCTACACCTTC. It encodes CASSRDTVWGGYTF. Drawing the rest from reference TRBV5-1 and TRBJ1-2, the complete variable domain is KAGVTQTPRYLIKTRGQQVTLSCSPISGHRSVSWYQQTPGQGLQFLFEYFSETQRNKGNFPGRFSGRQFSNSRSEMNVSTLELGDSALYLCASSRDTVWGGYTFGSGTRLTVV.

CDR3 in amino acids: CASSLLQGQKGDEQFF. DNA for the CDR3: TGTGCCAGCAGCTTACTTCAGGGCCAAAAAGGGGATGAGCAGTTCTTC. The chain combines TRBV5-5 with TRBJ2-1; a possible D gene is TRBD1 (5 bases). The germline V gene has CDR1 SGHKS and CDR2 YYEKEE (reference sequence). V was shortened by 2 bases and J by 8 bases, with 20 bases between the two germline ends. This CDR3 region has 16 residues. Combining the CDR3 with reference TRBV5-5 and TRBJ2-1 gives the whole variable domain DAGVTQSPTHLIKTRGQQVTLRCSPISGHKSVSWYQQVLGQGPQFIFQYYEKEERGRGNFPDRFSARQFPNYSSELNVNALLLGDSALYLCASSLLQGQKGDEQFFGPGTRLTVL.

The chain recombines TRBV10-3 with TRBJ2-2, with 7 positions matching TRBD2. V lost 10 bases, J lost 2 bases, and 13 bases stayed unmatched. CDR1 is ENHRY and CDR2 is SYGVKD in the germline V gene. CDR3 length: 16 amino acids. The CDR3 bases are TGTGCCACCTCCGGAGGCGGGAGTACCAACACCGGGGAGCTGTTTTTT. Translating gives CATSGGGSTNTGELFF.

The chain employs TRBV11-2 and TRBJ2-7; D perhaps matches TRBD2 (6 bases). CDR1 and CDR2 from the germline V gene are SGHAT and FQNNGV. This CDR3 has 15 amino acids. The germline V and J ends were trimmed by 6 bases and 0 bases, with 15 bases remaining between them. The CDR3 bases are TGTGCCAGCAGGGACCCGGGACTGAGCTCCTACGAGCAGTACTTC. This translates into CASRDPGLSSYEQYF.

This rearrangement joins TRBV30 to TRBJ2-7; perhaps TRBD2 as D (7 bases). The CDR3 sequence is 12 residues long. Germline V gene sequence: CDR1 GTSNPN, CDR2 SVGIG (reference sequence). V was pared by 0 bases and J by 6 bases, with 9 bases between. The chain's CDR3 is CAWSVRGGEQYF. The CDR3 coding sequence is TGTGCCTGGAGTGTGAGGGGGGGCGAGCAGTACTTC.

This clone was found a few times. CDR3 in DNA: TGTGCCTGGAGTGTAGGCAGGGGAGGGCGGGAGACCCAGTACTTC. Translated, it gives CAWSVGRGGRETQYF. V gene TRBV30 combines with J gene TRBJ2-5; perhaps TRBD2 as D (7 bases). The CDR3 runs 15 residues. Trimming cost V 0 bases and J 5 bases, with 16 bases left between them. The germline CDR1 and CDR2 sequences are GTSNPN and SVGIG (reference sequence).

V and J are TRBV7-9 and TRBJ1-1; possible D gene TRBD1, 5 bases. V dropped 5 bases and J dropped 10 bases, with 11 bases sitting between them. The CDR3 spans 11 residues. CDR1 and CDR2 (germline): SEHNR, FQNEAQ (reference sequence). The CDR3 sequence is CASSREQVAFF. CDR3 nucleotides: TGTGCCAGCAGCAGGGAACAGGTAGCTTTCTTT.